A single sample gave rise to the 28 T cell receptor beta chains below, sequenced in a study of T cells in tumors after PD-1 blockade. Here immunoSEQ multiplex PCR was the method, and the copy in TCRdb shows in-frame clones only, minus some. This repertoire shows 7,000 to 10,000 clones, around 57% found once; its top ten account for around 12%. The time point here: second of two post-therapy site-matched biopsies two to three months apart. The specimen was tumor tissue, collected after anti-PD-1 treatment. The origin of the receptors is a human donor with basal cell carcinoma.

The rearrangement joins TRBV5-1 to TRBJ1-2; D ambiguous. V gave up 2 bases and J gave up 0 bases, with 11 bases separating them. Germline values: CDR1 SGHRS, CDR2 YFSETQ. The CDR3 covers 15 residues. Here the CDR3 DNA reads TGCGCCAGCAGCTTCTTACACGAATCTAACTATGGCTACACCTTC. Its protein is CASSFLHESNYGYTF.

V usage is TRBV10-2 and J usage is TRBJ2-5; 7 nucleotides match TRBD2. The trim removed 10 bases at V and 5 bases at J, leaving 7 bases unmatched. CDR1 is WSHSY and CDR2 is SAAADI in the germline V gene. The CDR3 spans 12 residues. Here the CDR3 reads CATNPGGETQYF. CDR3 DNA sequence: TGCGCCACCAACCCGGGGGGTGAGACCCAGTACTTC.

V and J are TRBV30 and TRBJ2-7; D possibly corresponds to TRBD2 (6 bases). V shed 5 bases and J shed 4 bases, with 12 bases lying between them. Germline V gene sequence: CDR1 GTSNPN, CDR2 SVGIG (reference sequence). The CDR3 totals 12 residues. The CDR3 sequence: CAWGEGTYEQYF. The DNA for the CDR3 is TGTGCCTGGGGCGAGGGGACTTACGAGCAGTACTTC.

This clone was seen only a few times. V gene TRBV5-5 combines with J gene TRBJ1-2; 11 bases line up with TRBD1. The ends lost 1 base at V and 8 bases at J; junction bases unmatched: 4. Germline-derived CDR1 and CDR2 are SGHKS and YYEKEE (reference sequence). The CDR3 covers 14 residues. The CDR3 sequence: CASSLWTGGQGYTF. The CDR3 DNA is TGTGCCAGCAGCTTGTGGACAGGGGGCCAAGGCTACACCTTC.

This clone was counted only a few times. This chain links TRBV5-1 with TRBJ2-5; D call uncertain. Deletions cut 4 bases from V and 2 bases from J, with 6 bases between. The CDR3 contains 12 residues. Germline V lookup: CDR1 SGHRS, CDR2 YFSETQ. CDR3 bases: TGCGCCAGCAGCATGGGACAAGAGACCCAGTACTTC. This codes for CASSMGQETQYF. Full variable domain (rest looked up from reference TRBV5-1 and TRBJ2-5): KAGVTQTPRYLIKTRGQQVTLSCSPISGHRSVSWYQQTPGQGLQFLFEYFSETQRNKGNFPGRFSGRQFSNSRSEMNVSTLELGDSALYLCASSMGQETQYFGPGTRLLVL.

V and J are TRBV5-1 and TRBJ1-3, with D possibly TRBD1 on 6 matching bases. Germline CDR1 reads SGHRS; CDR2 reads YFSETQ. Between the trimmed V and J ends, which lost 5 bases and 0 bases, there was a span of 12 bases. The CDR3 spans 15 residues. CDR3 in amino acids: CASRPEGGSGNTIYF. The CDR3 nucleotides read TGCGCCAGCAGGCCAGAAGGGGGCTCTGGAAACACCATATATTTT. The variable domain in full, with the rest retrieved from reference TRBV5-1 and TRBJ1-3, is KAGVTQTPRYLIKTRGQQVTLSCSPISGHRSVSWYQQTPGQGLQFLFEYFSETQRNKGNFPGRFSGRQFSNSRSEMNVSTLELGDSALYLCASRPEGGSGNTIYFGEGSWLTVV.

This clone is a singleton in its sample. The chain is built from TRBV24-1 and TRBJ2-2, with TRBD1 matching 9 bases. V lost 4 bases and J lost 0; bases outside the gene matches: 8. Per germline, CDR1 KGHDR and CDR2 SFDVKD. The length of the CDR3 is 18 residues. In nucleotides, the CDR3 is TGTGCCACCAGTGAGATACAGGGGGCAACCGCGAACACCGGGGAGCTGTTTTTT. Translating gives CATSEIQGATANTGELFF.

This clone was observed a handful of times. The V gene is TRBV27, the J gene TRBJ2-7, with D perhaps given as TRBD1 or TRBD2 (6 bases each). The V end lost 4 bases, the J end lost 0 bases, and 16 bases lay between the germline ends. The CDR3 sequence is 16 residues long. Looked up from germline, CDR1 is MNHEY and CDR2 is SMNVEV (reference sequence). The CDR3 reads CASSSVGGFSSYEQYF. The CDR3, as DNA: TGTGCCAGCAGTTCGGTGGGGGGCTTTAGCTCCTACGAGCAGTACTTC.

By its share, this clone is medium-sized. The chain recombines TRBV29-1 with TRBJ2-5; 10 bases align to TRBD2. V trimming: 6 bases; J trimming: 7 bases; junction bases outside the gene matches: 5. The CDR3 consists of 12 residues. The V gene's germline CDR1 is SQVTM and CDR2 ANQGSEA. CDR3: CSVGTSVGTQYF. CDR3 in DNA: TGCAGCGTGGGGACTAGCGTTGGGACCCAGTACTTC.

This rearrangement joins TRBV5-1 to TRBJ2-1; no firm D call. The CDR3 sequence is 13 residues long. Germline V gene sequence: CDR1 SGHRS, CDR2 YFSETQ. The V and J ends lost 4 bases and 5 bases respectively, with 10 bases between them. CDR3 protein: CASSVGTHNEQFF. The CDR3 DNA reads as TGCGCCAGCAGCGTCGGTACTCACAATGAGCAGTTCTTC.

The rearrangement links TRBV7-2 to TRBJ2-7; TRBD2 matches at 8 bases. The CDR3 spans 15 residues. Germline assignment: CDR1 SGHTA and CDR2 FQGNSA. The junction had 7 bases not matched to a gene; V was cut back by 2 bases and J by 4 bases. CDR3: CASSLSWASGYEQYF. The CDR3, as DNA: TGTGCCAGCAGCTTATCCTGGGCTAGCGGGTACGAGCAGTACTTC.

This chain links TRBV30 with TRBJ2-7, with 7 bases matching TRBD1. The germline CDR1 and CDR2 sequences are GTSNPN and SVGIG (reference sequence). V was clipped by 6 bases and J by 3 bases; unmatched bases: 5. The CDR3 sequence is 12 residues long. The CDR3 spells CACRTGNYEQYF. Here the CDR3 DNA reads TGTGCCTGCCGGACAGGAAACTACGAGCAGTACTTC.

By share, this clone ranks as medium-sized (0.01 to 0.1%). The chain is built from TRBV4-2 and TRBJ1-3; 7 bases match TRBD1. V lost 1 base and J lost 2; bases outside the gene matches: 2. The CDR3 extends over 15 amino acids. Germline-derived CDR1 and CDR2 are LGHNA and YNFKEQ. CDR3 in DNA: TGTGCCAGCAGCCAAGGGAGGGGGCCTGGAAACACCATATATTTT. Protein product: CASSQGRGPGNTIYF.

V usage is TRBV5-6 and J usage is TRBJ1-5; 7 bases map to TRBD1. Trimming at V came to 3 bases and at J to 7 bases, leaving 7 bases not matched to a gene. Germline V gene data show CDR1 as SGHDT and CDR2 as YYEEEE. This CDR3 is built from 14 residues. The CDR3 DNA sequence: TGTGCCAGCAGCTCACAGACAGGGTTGCAGCCCCAGCATTTT. Protein product: CASSSQTGLQPQHF.

A single count supports this clone. This chain uses TRBV6-6 with TRBJ2-3, with D possibly TRBD1 on 6 matching bases. The V gene's germline CDR1 is MNHNY and CDR2 SVGAGI (reference sequence). This CDR3 has 16 residues. Trimming removed 5 bases from V and 3 bases from J, with 18 bases in between. CDR3 in DNA: TGTGCCAGCAGTGGCAAAACAGGGTCTGAGACAGATACGCAGTATTTT. Residues: CASSGKTGSETDTQYF.

The chain joins TRBV7-9 to TRBJ1-2; D is undetermined. Trimming cost V 5 bases and J 5 bases, with 12 bases left between them. The CDR3 totals 13 residues. Germline-derived CDR1 and CDR2 are SEHNR and FQNEAQ (reference sequence). The CDR3 bases are TGTGCCAGCAGCCCCCAAGGGTTATATGGCTACACCTTC. It encodes CASSPQGLYGYTF.

V usage is TRBV5-1 and J usage is TRBJ2-1, with a possible D match to TRBD2 (7 bases). V was pared by 0 bases and J by 6 bases, with 13 bases between. Germline V CDR1 and CDR2: SGHRS, YFSETQ. This CDR3 has 15 residues. The CDR3 DNA follows: TGCGCCAGCAGCTTGGCCGGGGGGCGAGGCAATGAGCAGTTCTTC. Its translation is CASSLAGGRGNEQFF. The whole variable domain, filled in from reference TRBV5-1 and TRBJ2-1, reads KAGVTQTPRYLIKTRGQQVTLSCSPISGHRSVSWYQQTPGQGLQFLFEYFSETQRNKGNFPGRFSGRQFSNSRSEMNVSTLELGDSALYLCASSLAGGRGNEQFFGPGTRLTVL.

The chain links TRBV12-3 or TRBV12-4 to TRBJ2-7, with 12 bases lining up with TRBD2. V lost 4 bases and J lost 7; bases outside the gene matches: 2. This CDR3 has 13 amino acids. The CDR3 nucleotides are TGTGCCAGCAGTTATACTAGCGGGGGGGAGCAGTACTTC. It translates to CASSYTSGGEQYF.

This chain links TRBV19 with TRBJ2-7; 12 bases are a match to TRBD1. CDR1 is LNHDA and CDR2 is SQIVND in the germline V gene (reference sequence). This CDR3 comprises 15 residues. J lost 3 bases, V lost 6 bases, and 6 bases had no gene match. The DNA for the CDR3 is TGTGCCAGTAGCGAGGGGACAGGGGGCATCTACGAGCAGTACTTC. Translating gives CASSEGTGGIYEQYF.

This sequence joins TRBV4-1 and TRBJ2-2; D is possibly TRBD1 or TRBD2 (6 bases each). The V end was cut by 9 bases, the J end by 2 bases, with 13 bases between. CDR1 is MGHRA and CDR2 is YSYEKL in the germline V gene. CDR3 length: 14 amino acids. CDR3 residues: CASSWGANTGELFF. Here the CDR3 DNA reads TGCGCCAGTTCATGGGGGGCCAACACCGGGGAGCTGTTTTTT.

As DNA, the CDR3 is TGTGCCAGCAGTTCTCCCTGGGGGGAGGGTCAGCCCCAGCATTTT. Its protein product is CASSSPWGEGQPQHF. The chain carries TRBV28 and TRBJ1-5; D might be TRBD1 (5 bases). Trimming removed 4 bases from V and 6 bases from J, with 16 bases in between. Looked up from germline, CDR1 is MDHEN and CDR2 is SYDVKM. The CDR3 has 15 amino acids.

The chain carries TRBV5-3 and TRBJ2-3; D gene ambiguous. TRBV5-3 is annotated as an ORF whose role is uncertain. There are 11 residues in the CDR3. The V gene lost 10 bases and the J gene lost 7 bases, with 13 bases spanning the gap. Here the CDR3 DNA reads TGTGCCCGCTGCCCCCGAAATACGCAGTATTTT. Amino acids: CARCPRNTQYF.

The V gene is TRBV5-4, the J gene TRBJ2-5; 10 nucleotides align to TRBD2. V lost 1 base, J lost 1 base, and 1 base stayed unmatched. In germline, CDR1 is SGHNT, CDR2 YYREEE (reference sequence). The CDR3 runs 15 residues. The CDR3 nucleotides read TGTGCCAGCAGCTTGACTAGCGGGGCCCAAGAGACCCAGTACTTC. Encoded protein: CASSLTSGAQETQYF.

Only a few counts were recorded for this clone. The chain couples TRBV5-1 to TRBJ1-5; weak D call: TRBD1 (6 bases). The V end lost 3 bases, the J end lost 7 bases, and 14 bases lay between the germline ends. The germline V gene has CDR1 SGHRS and CDR2 YFSETQ. The CDR3 extends over 14 amino acids. CDR3 protein: CASSSGERGQPQHF. CDR3 DNA: TGCGCCAGCAGCTCAGGGGAACGAGGGCAGCCCCAGCATTTT. Full variable domain (rest looked up from reference TRBV5-1 and TRBJ1-5): KAGVTQTPRYLIKTRGQQVTLSCSPISGHRSVSWYQQTPGQGLQFLFEYFSETQRNKGNFPGRFSGRQFSNSRSEMNVSTLELGDSALYLCASSSGERGQPQHFGDGTRLSIL.

This clone was seen a few times. The J gene is TRBJ2-3, the V gene TRBV7-2; no firm D call. Germline V lookup: CDR1 SGHTA, CDR2 FQGNSA. This CDR3 contains 16 residues. V lost 0 bases to trimming and J lost 1 base, with 11 bases between them. The CDR3 bases are TGTGCCAGCAGCTTAGCGTCGGGCGCGGGCACAGATACGCAGTATTTT. It specifies CASSLASGAGTDTQYF.

This clone occurred a few times. This rearrangement joins TRBV29-1 to TRBJ1-2; 12 nucleotides align to TRBD1. Germline lookup yields CDR1 SQVTM and CDR2 ANQGSEA. This CDR3 has 12 amino acids. With 7 bases clipped from V and 4 bases from J, the junction kept 1 base outside the gene matches. CDR3 amino acids: CSGGQGAYGYTF. CDR3 coding DNA: TGCAGCGGGGGACAGGGGGCCTATGGCTACACCTTC.

This sequence joins TRBV4-1 and TRBJ1-1, with 10 positions matching TRBD1. CDR1 and CDR2 (germline): MGHRA, YSYEKL. V dropped 5 bases and J dropped 2; count of bases not matched to a gene: 5. The CDR3 is 15 residues long. CDR3 region: CASSTGTGENTEAFF. CDR3 nucleotides: TGCGCCAGCAGCACCGGGACAGGGGAAAACACTGAAGCTTTCTTT.

This clone was seen a handful of times. The chain uses TRBV27 and TRBJ2-1; the D gene is possibly TRBD2 (5 bases). The V and J ends lost 8 bases and 8 bases respectively, with 22 bases between them. There are 15 residues in the CDR3. Germline-derived CDR1 and CDR2 are MNHEY and SMNVEV (reference sequence). The CDR3 DNA follows: TGTGCCAGCGGGCGAAGATTTGGTCCGGAGGATGAGCAGTTCTTC. Protein: CASGRRFGPEDEQFF.